The following is a T cell receptor beta chain sequence with its context. What it binds is unknown. This sample was taken from a study of cytomegalovirus exposure and HLA in healthy donors. The study's findings and limits: Relative to the approximately 700-donor mean, N-insertions were reportedly fewer in an Asian-associated ancestry cluster in a later analysis. The authors assumed roughly uniform sequencing depth across donors for presence/absence analyses. A few chains linked to CMV were shown in vitro to be specific for CMV antigens.

CDR1 and CDR2 from the germline V gene are SNHLY and FYNNEI. V shed 5 bases and J 2 bases; nucleotides not matched to a gene: 5. There are 16 residues in the CDR3. PCR used 60 Vbeta primers and 13 Jbeta primers. Clones were read by immunoSEQ multiplex PCR, and TCRdb kept only the in-frame ones, dropping some. The table shows over 150,000 clones, with roughly three quarters occurring only once. Donors were ostensibly healthy at sampling, although undocumented immune exposures were probable. The sample comprised PBMCs. The chain has TRBV2 and TRBJ2-5, with 13 bases lining up with TRBD2. The TCR was taken from a man aged 25-45 years in good health and CMV-seropositive. The CDR3 DNA reads as TGTGCCAGCAGTCATAGGACTAGCGGGAGACAAGAGACCCAGTACTTC. This codes for CASSHRTSGRQETQYF.